This T cell receptor (beta chain) came from a study of radiotherapy plus CTLA-4 blockade in lung cancer. There are 15 residues in the CDR3. Germline-derived CDR1 and CDR2 are SGHRS and YFSETQ. Trimming pared 0 bases from V and 4 bases from J, leaving 13 bases between. TCRdb keeps only in-frame clones here, not all; method: immunoSEQ multiplex PCR. The sample includes roughly 110,000 clones, more than 75% of them seen just once. Notes on this clone: What it binds is unknown.

Study-level results: With interferon-beta, early dynamics of blood T cell clones were reported to best predict response. Blood-borne expansion of tumor-derived TCR clones followed radiotherapy plus ipilimumab.

The sequencing here drew on peripheral blood, taken from a patient treated with radiotherapy plus ipilimumab. This sequence originates from a human donor with non-small cell lung cancer that progressed on radiotherapy plus ipilimumab. Some clones in this sample may be carry-over from other donors' samples. The chain links TRBV5-1 to TRBJ1-1, with a possible D match to TRBD1 (5 bases). CDR3 residues: CASSLATGPGTEAFF. The CDR3, as DNA: TGCGCCAGCAGCTTGGCCACGGGGCCGGGCACTGAAGCTTTCTTT.